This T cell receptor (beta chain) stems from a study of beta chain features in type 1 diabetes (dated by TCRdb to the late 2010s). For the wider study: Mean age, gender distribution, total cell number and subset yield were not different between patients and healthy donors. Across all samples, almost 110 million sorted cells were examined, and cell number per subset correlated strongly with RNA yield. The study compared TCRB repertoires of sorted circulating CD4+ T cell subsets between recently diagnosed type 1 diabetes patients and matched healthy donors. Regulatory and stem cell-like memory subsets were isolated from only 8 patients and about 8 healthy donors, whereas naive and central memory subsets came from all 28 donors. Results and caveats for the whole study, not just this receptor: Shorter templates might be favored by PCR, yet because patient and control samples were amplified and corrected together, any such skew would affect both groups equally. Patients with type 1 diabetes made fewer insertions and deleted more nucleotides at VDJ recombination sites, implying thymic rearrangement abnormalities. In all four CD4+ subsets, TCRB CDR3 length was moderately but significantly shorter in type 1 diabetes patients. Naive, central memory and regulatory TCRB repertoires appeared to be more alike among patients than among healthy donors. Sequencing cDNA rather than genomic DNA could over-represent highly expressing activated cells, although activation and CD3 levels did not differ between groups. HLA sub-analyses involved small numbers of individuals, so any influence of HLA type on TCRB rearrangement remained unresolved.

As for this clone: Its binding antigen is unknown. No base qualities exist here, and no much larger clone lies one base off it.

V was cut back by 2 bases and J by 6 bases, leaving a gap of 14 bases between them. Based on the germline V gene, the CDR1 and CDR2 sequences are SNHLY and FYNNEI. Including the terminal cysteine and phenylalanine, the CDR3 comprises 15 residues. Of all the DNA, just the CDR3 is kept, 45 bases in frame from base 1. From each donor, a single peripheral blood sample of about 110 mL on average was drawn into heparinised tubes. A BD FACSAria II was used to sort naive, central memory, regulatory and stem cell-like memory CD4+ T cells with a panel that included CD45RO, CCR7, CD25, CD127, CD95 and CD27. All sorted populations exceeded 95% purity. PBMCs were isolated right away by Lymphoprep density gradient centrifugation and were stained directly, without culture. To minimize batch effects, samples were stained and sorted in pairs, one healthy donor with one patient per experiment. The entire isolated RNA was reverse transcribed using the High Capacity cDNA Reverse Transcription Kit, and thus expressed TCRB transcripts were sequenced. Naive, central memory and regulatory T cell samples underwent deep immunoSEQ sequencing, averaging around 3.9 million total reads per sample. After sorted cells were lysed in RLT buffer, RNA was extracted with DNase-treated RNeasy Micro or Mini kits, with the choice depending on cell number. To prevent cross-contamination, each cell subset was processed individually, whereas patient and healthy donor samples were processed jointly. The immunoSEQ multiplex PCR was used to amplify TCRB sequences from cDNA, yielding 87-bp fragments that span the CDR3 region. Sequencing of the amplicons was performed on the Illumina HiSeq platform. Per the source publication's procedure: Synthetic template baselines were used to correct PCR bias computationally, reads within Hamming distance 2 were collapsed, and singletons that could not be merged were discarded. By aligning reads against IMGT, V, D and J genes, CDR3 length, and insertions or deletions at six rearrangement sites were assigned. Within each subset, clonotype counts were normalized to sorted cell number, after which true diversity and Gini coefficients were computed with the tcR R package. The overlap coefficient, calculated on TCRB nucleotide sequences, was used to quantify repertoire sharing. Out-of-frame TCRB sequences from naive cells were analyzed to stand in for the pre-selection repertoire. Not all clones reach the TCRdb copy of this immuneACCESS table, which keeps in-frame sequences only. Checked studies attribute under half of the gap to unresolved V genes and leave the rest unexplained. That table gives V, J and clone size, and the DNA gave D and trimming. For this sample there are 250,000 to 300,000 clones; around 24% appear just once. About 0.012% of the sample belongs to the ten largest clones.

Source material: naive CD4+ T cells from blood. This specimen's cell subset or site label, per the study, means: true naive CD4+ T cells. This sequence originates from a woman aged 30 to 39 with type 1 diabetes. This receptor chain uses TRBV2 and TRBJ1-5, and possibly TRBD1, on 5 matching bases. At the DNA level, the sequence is TGTGCCAGCAGTGAATCTGCTGGGGGGAGTCAGCCCCAGCATTTT. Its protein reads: CASSESAGGSQPQHF.